This passage covers 8 T cell receptor beta chains from one sample sequenced in a study of identical twins. TCRdb re-called the 5' RACE reads through MiXCR, storing one row per CDR3 protein. Of around 1.7 million distinct CDR3 sequences listed, roughly a third were seen once; the top ten hold over 0.25%. The sequencing sample was made of cord blood. The receptors here all came from a newborn girl in good health.

This chain uses TRBV4-2 with TRBJ1-1; 9 positions agree with TRBD1. CDR1 is LGHNA, CDR2 YNFKEQ, per germline. Losses at the gene ends were 0 bases for V and 2 bases for J; bases not matched to a gene: 4. The CDR3 runs 16 residues. CDR3 residues: CASSQDRQGGNTEAFF. The DNA for the CDR3 is TGTGCCAGCAGCCAAGATCGACAGGGGGGCAACACTGAAGCTTTCTTT.

This clonotype was counted between two and nine times. The chain has TRBV20-1 and TRBJ2-7; TRBD2 matches at 12 bases. V lost 2 bases to trimming and J lost 3 bases; unmatched junction nucleotides: 5. The CDR3 spans 15 residues. From germline, CDR1 is DFQATT and CDR2 SNEGSKA (reference sequence). The CDR3 DNA reads TGCAGTGCTAGAACGGGACTAGCGGGCTTCTACGAGCAGTACTTC. Protein: CSARTGLAGFYEQYF.

The rearrangement uses TRBV5-1 and TRBJ1-2; 7 positions match TRBD1. V shed 4 bases and J 1 base; nucleotides not matched to a gene: 7. Germline-derived CDR1 and CDR2 are SGHRS and YFSETQ. This CDR3 has 15 residues. CDR3: CASSSLQGSNYGYTF. The CDR3 DNA follows: TGCGCCAGCAGCAGCTTACAGGGGAGTAACTATGGCTACACCTTC.

The chain links TRBV20-1 to TRBJ1-5, with TRBD1 matching 9 bases. The CDR3 length is 15 residues. J was trimmed by 6 bases and V by 6 bases; bases with no gene match: 12. Germline assignment: CDR1 DFQATT and CDR2 SNEGSKA (reference sequence). In nucleotides, the CDR3 is TGCAGTGCAGGTTTCCGGGACAGGGACGGTCAGCCCCAGCATTTT. As protein: CSAGFRDRDGQPQHF.

This sequence joins TRBV20-1 and TRBJ2-3, with 8 bases fitting TRBD2. CDR3 length: 13 residues. V was clipped by 8 bases and J by 5 bases; unmatched bases: 9. CDR1 and CDR2 from the germline V gene are DFQATT and SNEGSKA (reference sequence). CDR3: CSKNSGARDTQYF. The CDR3, as DNA: TGCAGTAAAAATAGCGGGGCCAGAGATACGCAGTATTTT.

Concerning this clonotype: A junction end diverges from the germline sequence, so it may reflect a read error. The V gene is TRBV12-3 or TRBV12-4, the J gene TRBJ2-7; D possibly corresponds to TRBD1 (5 bases). The better agreement between TRBJ2-5 and the DNA end casts doubt on the J call. The length of the CDR3 is 14 residues. CDR3 amino acids: CASILSASRGTQYF. CDR3 sequence (DNA): TGTGCCAGCATTTTATCCGCCTCTAGGGGGACCCAGTACTTC.

This clonotype was counted at least ten times. The V gene is TRBV7-2, the J gene TRBJ2-1; 12 nucleotides agree with TRBD2. The DNA end favors TRBJ2-7, so the J call may be wrong. Germline lookup yields CDR1 SGHTA and CDR2 FQGNSA. CDR3 size: 14 residues. Here the CDR3 DNA reads TGTGCCAGCAGGACTAGCGGGAGTTACAATGAGCAGTACTTC. Its protein is CASRTSGSYNEQYF.

The sample holds a few counts of this clonotype. The V call is TRBV3-1, the J call TRBJ2-1; TRBD2 might be the D (6 bases). The ends were cut back, 8 bases at V and 10 bases at J, with 15 bases in the middle. The CDR3 runs 12 residues. The germline V gene has CDR1 LGHDT and CDR2 YNNKEL (reference sequence). In DNA form, the CDR3 reads TGTGCCAGCGACCCGGGGGTAGGGGAGCAGTTCTTC. Its translation: CASDPGVGEQFF.